Following are 30 T cell receptor beta chains from one sample sequenced in a study of long-term antiretroviral therapy in people with HIV. Survey level was the resolution at which the v3.0 immunoSEQ assay ran. Produced via immunoSEQ multiplex PCR; TCRdb's table is partial and in-frame only. Of some 22,000 clones listed, around 84% are singletons. Here the sequenced sample was unsorted PBMCs, taken 1.3 years after starting antiretroviral therapy. Source of these receptors: a man aged 55 to 70 with HIV.

The chain couples TRBV7-9 to TRBJ2-6; D is unclear. CDR3 size: 16 residues. Per the germline V gene, CDR1 is SEHNR and CDR2 is FQNEAQ (reference sequence). With 8 bases removed from V and 0 bases from J, the gap between germline ends came to 14 bases. The DNA of the CDR3 is TGTGCCAGCGCACGGACGGCATTCTCTGGGGCCAACGTCCTGACTTTC. Its protein is CASARTAFSGANVLTF.

The J gene is TRBJ1-2, the V gene TRBV29-1; D is unresolved. The V gene's germline CDR1 is SQVTM and CDR2 ANQGSEA. Between the trimmed V and J ends, which lost 5 bases and 6 bases, there was a span of 16 bases. The CDR3 is 13 residues long. The CDR3 coding sequence is TGCAGCGTTACCGGCCCAGCAGCCCATGGCTACACCTTC. This codes for CSVTGPAAHGYTF.

The V call is TRBV5-1, the J call TRBJ2-7; D not certain. Germline V CDR1 and CDR2: SGHRS, YFSETQ. The ends were cut back, 5 bases at V and 3 bases at J, with 18 bases in the middle. The CDR3 extends over 15 amino acids. The CDR3 nucleotides read TGCGCCAGCAGAATTCTGATAAGTCCCTTCTACGAGCAGTACTTC. Translation: CASRILISPFYEQYF.

Only one count was recorded for this clone. This chain uses TRBV6-5 with TRBJ2-7; 8 bases map to TRBD2. The J segment lost 5 bases and the V segment lost 5 bases, leaving 11 bases of the junction unmatched. The CDR3 covers 15 residues. Germline assignment: CDR1 MNHEY and CDR2 SVGAGI. This chain's CDR3 is CASSLIAGPSDEQYF. In DNA form, the CDR3 reads TGTGCCAGCAGTCTTATAGCGGGACCAAGCGACGAGCAGTACTTC.

The chain couples TRBV5-4 to TRBJ2-5; no clear D. Germline CDR1 is SGHNT and CDR2 is YYREEE (reference sequence). V gave up 4 bases and J gave up 1 base, with 8 bases separating them. CDR3 length: 13 amino acids. The CDR3 loop is CASSVPLQETQYF. The CDR3 DNA follows: TGTGCCAGCAGCGTACCTCTCCAAGAGACCCAGTACTTC.

This clone has a handful of counts. J is TRBJ2-7 and V is TRBV5-4; the match to TRBD2 covers 11 bases. The V and J ends lost 5 bases and 2 bases, in that order; junction bases with no gene match: 3. CDR1 is SGHNT and CDR2 is YYREEE in the germline V gene (reference sequence). CDR3 length equals 14 residues. CDR3 in DNA: TGTGCCAGCAGGCTGACTAGCGGGGCCTACGAGCAGTACTTC. It specifies CASRLTSGAYEQYF.

The genes are TRBV2 and TRBJ2-3; D is unclear. Germline loops: CDR1 SNHLY, CDR2 FYNNEI. The CDR3 is made up of 13 amino acids. V gave up 2 bases and J gave up 8 bases, with 11 bases separating them. This CDR3 reads CASSERLRLTQYF. As DNA, the CDR3 is TGTGCCAGCAGTGAAAGATTGCGGCTTACGCAGTATTTT. Using reference TRBV2 and TRBJ2-3 for the parts outside the CDR3, the full variable domain is EPEVTQTPSHQVTQMGQEVILRCVPISNHLYFYWYRQILGQKVEFLVSFYNNEISEKSEIFDDQFSVERPDGSNFTLKIRSTKLEDSAMYFCASSERLRLTQYFGPGTRLTVL.

The genes are TRBV28 and TRBJ2-7; D possibly corresponds to TRBD2 (6 bases). Germline assignment: CDR1 MDHEN and CDR2 SYDVKM. The V gene lost 6 bases and the J gene lost 9 bases, with 18 bases spanning the gap. This CDR3 region has 13 residues. The CDR3 coding sequence is TGTGCCAGCAGGGCTAGCGCAACCATAACGCAGTACTTC. This sequence encodes CASRASATITQYF.

This clone was seen just once. The chain combines TRBV6-1 with TRBJ1-6; D is ambiguous. Trimming left V 4 bases short and J 8 bases short, with 18 bases between. Germline loops: CDR1 MNHNS, CDR2 SASEGT. CDR3 length equals 16 residues. Here the CDR3 DNA reads TGTGCCAGCAGTGTTGTAGGGCAGTTCGACCATTCACCCCTCCACTTT. Its translation is CASSVVGQFDHSPLHF.

The chain has TRBV5-1 and TRBJ2-7; D uncertain. V dropped 1 base and J dropped 0 bases, with 11 bases sitting between them. The V gene's germline CDR1 is SGHRS and CDR2 YFSETQ. This CDR3 is 15 amino acids long. This CDR3 is CASSLSPLSSYEQYF. The CDR3 nucleotides read TGCGCCAGCAGCTTGTCTCCCCTGAGCTCCTACGAGCAGTACTTC.

In this sample, this clone is medium-sized (0.01 to 0.1%). This chain uses TRBV7-2 with TRBJ1-1; TRBD1 is a possible D gene (5 bases). V lost 2 bases, J lost 5 bases, and 12 bases lay in between. The germline CDR1 and CDR2 sequences are SGHTA and FQGNSA. The CDR3 length is 14 residues. The CDR3 DNA reads as TGTGCCAGCAGCTTATTGAGCAGGGAAACTGAAGCTTTCTTT. Translating it yields CASSLLSRETEAFF.

V usage is TRBV5-1 and J usage is TRBJ2-3, with a weak D call TRBD1 (6 bases). The V end was cut by 1 base, the J end by 2 bases, with 8 bases between. CDR1 is SGHRS, CDR2 YFSETQ, per germline. This CDR3 comprises 14 residues. In DNA, the CDR3 is TGCGCCAGCAGCTTGAACAGGGTCACAGATACGCAGTATTTT. As protein: CASSLNRVTDTQYF. Looking up the rest from reference TRBV5-1 and TRBJ2-3 gives the full variable domain: KAGVTQTPRYLIKTRGQQVTLSCSPISGHRSVSWYQQTPGQGLQFLFEYFSETQRNKGNFPGRFSGRQFSNSRSEMNVSTLELGDSALYLCASSLNRVTDTQYFGPGTRLTVL.

The chain is built from TRBV5-1 and TRBJ2-2, with a tentative D call TRBD1 (6 bases). The V and J ends lost 5 bases and 1 base respectively, with 21 bases between them. This CDR3 is 18 amino acids long. Germline values: CDR1 SGHRS, CDR2 YFSETQ. This chain's CDR3 is CASSILPTTGKNTGELFF. Written as DNA, the CDR3 is TGCGCCAGCAGTATTCTCCCGACCACAGGGAAGAACACCGGGGAGCTGTTTTTT.

The chain employs TRBV5-1 and TRBJ2-5; no firm D call. The CDR3 length is 14 residues. The germline V and J ends were trimmed by 4 bases and 4 bases, with 14 bases remaining between them. Germline V gene data show CDR1 as SGHRS and CDR2 as YFSETQ. The CDR3, as DNA: TGCGCCAGCAGCCCGGGCTGGGTAGGAGAGACCCAGTACTTC. Translation gives CASSPGWVGETQYF.

V usage is TRBV6-6 and J usage is TRBJ2-7, with D unclear. CDR1 is MNHNY, CDR2 SVGAGI, per germline (reference sequence). Trimming shortened V by 6 bases and J by 1 base, and 7 bases separated the two germline ends. The CDR3 runs to 12 residues. CDR3 sequence (DNA): TGTGCCAGCAGCGACCGATCCTACGAGCAGTACTTC. Amino acids: CASSDRSYEQYF.

The table lists this clone with a count of one. V gene TRBV10-1 combines with J gene TRBJ1-3, with TRBD1 as a possible D gene (6 bases). Trimming shortened V by 5 bases and J by 0 bases, and 11 bases separated the two germline ends. CDR1 and CDR2 (germline): WNHNN, SYGVQD (reference sequence). This CDR3 comprises 15 residues. The CDR3 loop reads CASSSGHPSGNTIYF. CDR3 DNA: TGCGCCAGCAGTTCGGGACACCCCTCTGGAAACACCATATATTTT.

V and J are TRBV18 and TRBJ1-1; 8 nucleotides match TRBD1. This CDR3 has 12 amino acids. V lost 5 bases and J lost 6; bases outside the gene matches: 2. Germline V gives CDR1 KGHSH, CDR2 LQKENI. The CDR3 sequence: CASSSGGAEAFF. CDR3 coding DNA: TGTGCCAGCTCATCAGGGGGCGCTGAAGCTTTCTTT.

This clone showed up just once. The chain is built from TRBV5-1 and TRBJ2-2, with TRBD2 matching 9 bases. This CDR3 is built from 16 residues. J was trimmed by 7 bases and V by 0 bases; bases with no gene match: 7. CDR1 and CDR2 (germline): SGHRS, YFSETQ. CDR3 sequence: CASSLGLAGRNGELFF. CDR3 nucleotide sequence: TGCGCCAGCAGCTTGGGGCTAGCGGGACGGAACGGGGAGCTGTTTTTT.

The V gene is TRBV7-9, the J gene TRBJ1-4; tentative D call: TRBD1 (6 bases). The CDR3 extends over 17 amino acids. Germline CDR1 SEHNR, CDR2 FQNEAQ (reference sequence). Trimming took off 3 bases at V and 6 bases at J, with 20 bases between the two ends. The CDR3 loop is CASSFVVVDRSYEKLFF. As DNA, the CDR3 is TGTGCCAGCAGCTTCGTTGTAGTGGACAGATCTTATGAAAAACTGTTTTTT.

The chain joins TRBV10-3 to TRBJ2-3; D possibly corresponds to TRBD2 (6 bases). Germline V CDR1 and CDR2: ENHRY, SYGVKD. Trimming took 4 bases from V and 2 from J, leaving 10 bases between them. This CDR3 is built from 14 residues. The CDR3 protein is CAISVAGYTDTQYF. The CDR3 DNA is TGTGCCATCAGTGTGGCGGGATACACAGATACGCAGTATTTT.

The chain employs TRBV6-1 and TRBJ1-5, with unresolved D. CDR3 length: 13 residues. V was clipped by 5 bases and J by 7 bases, with 12 bases between them. CDR1 and CDR2 (germline): MNHNS, SASEGT. The CDR3 bases are TGTGCCAGCAGTATACAGAGAGAGCAGCCCCAGCATTTT. It translates to CASSIQREQPQHF.

This clone was observed a few times. This chain uses TRBV14 with TRBJ1-2, with unresolved D. In germline, CDR1 is SGHDN, CDR2 FVKESK. The CDR3 contains 14 residues. Deletions cut 7 bases from V and 7 bases from J, with 19 bases between. DNA of the CDR3: TGTGCCAGCACCCCCTGGAGAGGGCTGGGTGGCTACACCTTC. This sequence encodes CASTPWRGLGGYTF.

In nucleotides, the CDR3 is TGTGCCTGGAACAGACTAGCGGACAATGAGCAGTTCTTC. Translated, it gives CAWNRLADNEQFF. The chain links TRBV30 to TRBJ2-1, with 9 bases fitting TRBD2. Germline lookup yields CDR1 GTSNPN and CDR2 SVGIG (reference sequence). The CDR3 is 13 residues long. V dropped 4 bases and J dropped 5; count of bases not matched to a gene: 3.

The V and J genes are TRBV10-3 and TRBJ1-5; D is undetermined. Germline V gives CDR1 ENHRY, CDR2 SYGVKD. The CDR3 is made up of 14 amino acids. V was shortened by 0 bases and J by 6 bases, with 9 bases between the two germline ends. CDR3 region: CAISESAASQPQHF. The CDR3 region has the DNA TGTGCCATCAGTGAGTCGGCAGCGAGTCAGCCCCAGCATTTT.

The J gene is TRBJ2-2, the V gene TRBV6-1; 12 positions match TRBD2. In germline, CDR1 is MNHNS, CDR2 SASEGT. The CDR3 totals 16 residues. Unmatched junction bases numbered 7, after V lost 4 bases and J lost 7 bases. CDR3 bases: TGTGCCAGCAGTGTAGGACTAGCGGGGCTCCGCGGGGAGCTGTTTTTT. The encoded protein is CASSVGLAGLRGELFF.

The genes are TRBV2 and TRBJ2-3; D not certain. The V and J ends lost 0 bases and 6 bases respectively, with 4 bases between them. The CDR3 is 12 residues long. The V gene's germline CDR1 is SNHLY and CDR2 FYNNEI. The chain's CDR3 is CASSEAWDTQYF. The CDR3 DNA reads as TGTGCCAGCAGTGAAGCTTGGGATACGCAGTATTTT. Filled out from reference TRBV2 and TRBJ2-3, the complete variable domain reads EPEVTQTPSHQVTQMGQEVILRCVPISNHLYFYWYRQILGQKVEFLVSFYNNEISEKSEIFDDQFSVERPDGSNFTLKIRSTKLEDSAMYFCASSEAWDTQYFGPGTRLTVL.

V and J are TRBV10-3 and TRBJ2-1, with TRBD1 identical over 7 bases. Per germline, CDR1 ENHRY and CDR2 SYGVKD. The CDR3 contains 15 residues. V gave up 1 base and J gave up 6 bases; unmatched junction bases: 6. The CDR3: CAISEWGQTVNEQFF. As DNA, the CDR3 is TGTGCCATCAGTGAGTGGGGACAGACAGTCAATGAGCAGTTCTTC.

The chain is built from TRBV29-1 and TRBJ1-1; D may be TRBD1 (5 bases). Trimming stripped 5 bases from V and 1 base from J, with 20 bases between. The CDR3 has 16 residues. Germline V gene sequence: CDR1 SQVTM, CDR2 ANQGSEA. The chain's CDR3 is CSVLGGYDRPNTEAFF. CDR3 coding DNA: TGCAGCGTTCTGGGGGGGTATGATCGGCCGAACACTGAAGCTTTCTTT.

The rearrangement links TRBV30 to TRBJ1-2; D uncertain. This CDR3 region has 14 residues. V gave up 5 bases and J gave up 1 base, with 14 bases separating them. Looked up from germline, CDR1 is GTSNPN and CDR2 is SVGIG (reference sequence). The CDR3 spells CAWGGQTLNYGYTF. DNA of the CDR3: TGTGCCTGGGGCGGGCAGACTCTTAACTATGGCTACACCTTC.

This rearrangement joins TRBV27 to TRBJ2-7; D gene uncertain. Deletions cut 6 bases from V and 1 base from J, with 10 bases between. Germline V lookup: CDR1 MNHEY, CDR2 SMNVEV (reference sequence). CDR3 length: 13 residues. CDR3 residues: CASRRTVSYEQYF. CDR3 bases: TGTGCCAGCAGACGGACGGTATCCTACGAGCAGTACTTC.